The 11 T cell receptor beta chains listed next were all sequenced from one sample in a study of T cells in women clearing cervical HPV infection. Clones were sequenced by immunoSEQ multiplex PCR, and TCRdb holds only the in-frame ones, with some missing. The listing records about 34,000 clones. Sequenced input: blood buffy coat. The receptors derive from a woman aged 18-69 years with a cervical HPV16 infection that either progressed to CIN3+ or cleared (not recorded which).

On this clone: The sequenced fragment ends 3 residues before the CDR3 boundary, so the rest is inferred from the germline J gene. This rearrangement joins TRBV7-9 to TRBJ2-4; D not resolved. Trimming shortened V by 0 bases and J by 8 bases, and 11 bases separated the two germline ends. The germline CDR1 and CDR2 sequences are SEHNR and FQNEAQ (reference sequence). This CDR3 comprises 14 residues. This chain's CDR3 is CASSLAGGKHIQYF. The CDR3 DNA, read in part, is TGTGCCAGCAGCTTAGCCGGCGGAAAACACATT.

A word on this clone: The read terminates 3 residues before the CDR3 end, so the remaining end is supplied by the germline J gene. The rearrangement links TRBV20-1 to TRBJ1-1; 9 bases fit TRBD1. J was trimmed by 6 bases and V by 6 bases; bases with no gene match: 11. Germline CDR1 is DFQATT and CDR2 is SNEGSKA (reference sequence). The CDR3 has 14 residues. Incomplete CDR3 DNA: TGCAGTGCCCAGACGACAGGGGGGAAGGCTGAA. Amino acids: CSAQTTGGKAE. From start to end, the CDR3 is CSAQTTGGKAEAFF.

The chain's CDR3 is CASSRDSNTEAFF. The CDR3 DNA, read in part, is TGTGCCAGCAGCAGGGACTCGAACACTGAA. The chain couples TRBV2 to TRBJ1-1; D might be TRBD1 (5 bases). The DNA ends 3 residues before the CDR3 does, and the rest of the CDR3 is filled in from the germline J gene. This CDR3 has 13 amino acids. Trimming removed 6 bases from V and 1 base from J, with 9 bases in between. Germline V gene lookup returns CDR1 SNHLY and CDR2 FYNNEI.

Comments on this clone: Coverage ceases 3 residues before the CDR3 finishes, and the germline J gene fills in the end. The J gene is TRBJ1-1, the V gene TRBV29-1; unclear D gene. The CDR3 is made up of 13 amino acids. V shed 3 bases and J shed 3 bases, with 11 bases lying between them. Germline V gene data show CDR1 as SQVTM and CDR2 as ANQGSEA. The covered CDR3 bases are TGCAGCGTTGATAAGGAGGGTGACACTGAA. It specifies CSVDKEGDTE. The full-length CDR3 reads as CSVDKEGDTEAFF. Supplemented by reference TRBV29-1 and TRBJ1-1, the full variable domain reads SAVISQKPSRDICQRGTSLTIQCQVDSQVTMMFWYRQQPGQSLTLIATANQGSEATYESGFVIDKFPISRPNLTFSTLTVSNMSPEDSSIYLCSVDKEGDTEAFFGQGTRLTVV.

As concerns this clone: The CDR3 end falls 3 residues outside the read, so it is completed with the germline J gene. V is TRBV20-1 and J is TRBJ2-7; 10 bases match TRBD1. From germline, CDR1 is DFQATT and CDR2 SNEGSKA (reference sequence). This CDR3 has 14 amino acids. V shed 5 bases, J shed 5 bases, and the junction held 9 bases outside the gene matches. CDR3 DNA (partial): TGCAGTGCTGGGGGGGGGACAGGGGTAAACGAG. It translates to CSAGGGTGVNE. The full CDR3 protein is CSAGGGTGVNEQYF.

Regarding this clone: With the read ending 3 residues before the CDR3 end, the germline J gene is used to fill in that end. The V gene is TRBV20-1, the J gene TRBJ2-7; 13 nucleotides line up with TRBD2. Trimming removed 4 bases from V and 6 bases from J; junction bases left unmatched: 3. Per germline, CDR1 DFQATT and CDR2 SNEGSKA (reference sequence). The CDR3 consists of 13 residues. The covered CDR3 bases are TGCAGTGCTACGGGACTAGCGGGGCGCGAG. Protein product: CSATGLAGRE. In full, the CDR3 reads CSATGLAGREQYF.

The CDR3 bases that were read are TGTGCCAGCAGCCCAGCGGGAGGGAACTATGGC. Translating it yields CASSPAGGNYG. The full CDR3 sequence reads CASSPAGGNYGYTF. This chain uses TRBV11-2 with TRBJ1-2, with D unresolved. The read stops 3 residues short of the end of the CDR3; the missing end is completed from the germline J gene. This CDR3 spans 14 amino acids. Trimming took 5 bases from V and 2 from J, leaving 12 bases between them. Germline CDR1 is SGHAT and CDR2 is FQNNGV.

In regard to this clone: The read terminates 3 residues ahead of where the CDR3 ends, so the germline J gene completes it. The V gene is TRBV7-8, the J gene TRBJ2-3, with 8 bases fitting TRBD2. CDR1 is SGHVS, CDR2 FQNEAQ, per germline. The CDR3 consists of 15 residues. V was pared by 5 bases and J by 3 bases, with 7 bases of the junction left unmatched. CDR3 DNA, as far as it was read: TGTGCCAGCAGCGCCGGGGGGGGAGGAACAGATACG. This codes for CASSAGGGGTDT. The full CDR3 protein is CASSAGGGGTDTQYF.

About this clone: The observed sequence ends 3 residues before the CDR3 terminus, with the missing tail filled in from the germline J gene. This chain links TRBV4-2 with TRBJ2-2; 11 bases fit TRBD2. J lost 6 bases, V lost 4 bases, and 7 bases had no gene match. The CDR3 consists of 16 residues. The germline V gene encodes CDR1 LGHNA and CDR2 YNFKEQ. The CDR3 spells CASSLYVAGGAGELFF. The DNA read from the CDR3 is TGTGCCAGCAGCCTTTACGTAGCGGGGGGGGCCGGGGAG.

Note on this clone: Coverage ceases 3 residues before the CDR3 finishes, and the germline J gene fills in the end. V and J are TRBV6-1 and TRBJ1-2; D is possibly TRBD1 (5 bases). CDR1 is MNHNS, CDR2 SASEGT, per germline. There are 13 residues in the CDR3. CDR3 protein: CASSVFQGWGYTF. The DNA read from the CDR3 is TGTGCCAGCAGTGTGTTCCAGGGTTGGGGC.

With regard to this clone: The read finishes 3 residues shy of the CDR3 end, and the germline J gene is used to complete it. The chain uses TRBV10-3 and TRBJ1-1; possibly TRBD1 for D (5 bases). Between the trimmed V and J ends, which lost 5 bases and 3 bases, there was a span of 10 bases. Germline V gene data show CDR1 as ENHRY and CDR2 as SYGVKD. The CDR3 runs to 13 residues. CDR3 region: CAISRSRDTEAFF. The sequenced part of the CDR3 DNA is TGTGCCATCAGTAGATCCAGGGACACTGAA.